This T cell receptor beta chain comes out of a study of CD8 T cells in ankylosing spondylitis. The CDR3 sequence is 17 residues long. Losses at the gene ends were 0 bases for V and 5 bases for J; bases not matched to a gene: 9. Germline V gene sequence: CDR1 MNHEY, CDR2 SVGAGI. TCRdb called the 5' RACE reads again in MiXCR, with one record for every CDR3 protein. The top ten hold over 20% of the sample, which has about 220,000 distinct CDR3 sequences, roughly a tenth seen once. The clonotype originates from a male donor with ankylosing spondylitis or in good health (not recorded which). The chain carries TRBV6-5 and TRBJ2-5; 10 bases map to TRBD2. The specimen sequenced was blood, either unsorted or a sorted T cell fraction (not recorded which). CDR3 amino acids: CASSYSTSGLSPETQYF. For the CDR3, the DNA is TGTGCCAGCAGTTACTCGACTAGCGGGCTATCCCCGGAGACCCAGTACTTC.